A single sample is the source of the 5 T cell receptor beta chains below, sequenced in a study of blood T cells in healthy people across ages. Combining a sample-barcoded 5' primer with a J-beta primer mix, a second PCR ran for roughly 7 to 12 cycles. TCRdb called the 5' RACE reads again in MiXCR, with one record for every CDR3 protein. Found here are around 400,000 distinct CDR3 sequences, approximately 47% of them singletons; the top ten hold approximately 51%. What was sequenced was blood. The receptors here all came from a man aged 60-69 years in good health.

This clonotype was seen ten or more times. This chain uses TRBV12-3 or TRBV12-4 with TRBJ2-5; D is undetermined. V shed 0 bases and J shed 4 bases, with 6 bases lying between them. CDR3 length equals 13 residues. The CDR3 bases are TGTGCCAGCAGTTTAGCCGGCACAGAGACCCAGTACTTC. Its translation: CASSLAGTETQYF.

This sequence joins TRBV20-1 and TRBJ1-5; no reliable D call. The CDR3 totals 15 residues. Trimming removed 3 bases at V and 0 bases at J, with 12 bases between. The germline V gene has CDR1 DFQATT and CDR2 SNEGSKA (reference sequence). For the CDR3, the DNA is TGCAGTGCTAGCCCACAGCCCTATAGCAATCAGCCCCAGCATTTT. This encodes CSASPQPYSNQPQHF.

The chain combines TRBV4-3 with TRBJ2-3; 7 bases are a match to TRBD2. With V trimmed by 0 bases and J by 8 bases, 11 bases remained unmatched. The CDR3 sequence is 16 residues long. Germline V gene lookup returns CDR1 LGHNA and CDR2 YSLEER. Written as DNA, the CDR3 is TGCGCCAGCAGCCAAGATCACGGGGAGGGCCACCTTACGCAGTATTTT. It is translated as CASSQDHGEGHLTQYF.

This clonotype has a handful of counts. The chain links TRBV6-6 to TRBJ2-4; 8 bases are shared with TRBD2. The DNA end is a closer match to TRBJ2-7, so the J assignment may be wrong. This CDR3 contains 16 residues. Germline V gene lookup returns CDR1 MNHNY and CDR2 SVGAGI (reference sequence). The CDR3 DNA follows: TGTGCCAGCAGCCCCAGGAGCGGGGGACTTGCCTACGAGCAGTACTTC. It encodes CASSPRSGGLAYEQYF.

DNA for the CDR3: TGCAGTGCCCCCGCGACTCGTCAAGAGACCCAGTACTTC. Translated, it gives CSAPATRQETQYF. The chain is built from TRBV20-1 and TRBJ2-5; D call uncertain. The CDR3 spans 13 residues. V was trimmed by 6 bases and J by 2 bases, leaving 13 bases between them. Germline-derived CDR1 and CDR2 are DFQATT and SNEGSKA (reference sequence).